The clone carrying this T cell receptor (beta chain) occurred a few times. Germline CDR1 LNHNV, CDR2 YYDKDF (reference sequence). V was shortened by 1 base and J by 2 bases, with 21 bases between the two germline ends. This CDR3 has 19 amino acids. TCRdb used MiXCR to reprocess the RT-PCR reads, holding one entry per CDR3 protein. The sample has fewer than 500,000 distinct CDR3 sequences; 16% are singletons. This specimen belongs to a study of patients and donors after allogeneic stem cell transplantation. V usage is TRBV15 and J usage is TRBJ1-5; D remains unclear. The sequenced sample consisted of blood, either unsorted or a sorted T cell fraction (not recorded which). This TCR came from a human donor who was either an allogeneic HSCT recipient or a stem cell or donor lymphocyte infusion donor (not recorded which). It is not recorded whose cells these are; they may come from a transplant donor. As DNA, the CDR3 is TGTGCCACCAGCAGAGTGAGGGCACACAGAAGGGCTGGCAATCAGCCCCAGCATTTT. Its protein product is CATSRVRAHRRAGNQPQHF.